This passage covers 15 T cell receptor beta chains from one sample sequenced in a study of T cell repertoires in cytomegalovirus infection. TCRdb passed the reads through MiXCR, listing each CDR3 protein once. The table lists hundreds of thousands of distinct CDR3 sequences, 30% to 35% of them singletons. Antigen specificity for these receptors is unknown. The source material was cultured CD8+ T cells from PBMCs, sampled from culture after CMV antigen stimulation. The receptors were gathered from a human donor in good health (CMV status not recorded). Some clones in this sample may be carry-over from other donors' samples.

Regarding this clonotype: Given the absence of the conserved phenylalanine or tryptophan at the CDR3 end, a read error is likely. The chain carries TRBV27 and TRBJ2-3, with D possibly matching TRBD1 (5 bases). The CDR3 runs 16 residues. V dropped 7 bases and J dropped 1 base, with 18 bases sitting between them. Germline CDR1 and CDR2: MNHEY and SMNVEV (reference sequence). This CDR3 reads CASTPLLGDGTDTQYS. The CDR3 DNA follows: TGTGCCAGCACCCCCCTTTTAGGGGATGGCACAGATACGCAGTATTCT.

The CDR3 region is CASSPPLGGTDTQYF. In DNA form, the CDR3 reads TGTGCCAGCAGCCCCCCCCTAGGGGGGACAGATACGCAGTATTTT. The chain is built from TRBV7-4 and TRBJ2-3, with D perhaps being TRBD1 or TRBD2 (6 bases each). Looked up from germline, CDR1 is SGHVT and CDR2 is SQSDAQ. This CDR3 spans 15 amino acids. The V and J ends lost 5 bases and 3 bases respectively, with 15 bases between them.

This clonotype was found many times. The chain joins TRBV7-2 to TRBJ1-1; TRBD1 might be the D (5 bases). Between the trimmed V and J ends, which lost 6 bases and 0 bases, there was a span of 8 bases. CDR1 and CDR2 from the germline V gene are SGHTA and FQGNSA. The CDR3 totals 13 residues. The CDR3 region has the DNA TGTGCCAGCAGGGGACGGATGAACACTGAAGCTTTCTTT. Its translation: CASRGRMNTEAFF. Drawing the rest from reference TRBV7-2 and TRBJ1-1, the complete variable domain is GAGVSQSPSNKVTEKGKDVELRCDPISGHTALYWYRQSLGQGLEFLIYFQGNSAPDKSGLPSDRFSAERTGGSVSTLTIQRTQQEDSAVYLCASRGRMNTEAFFGQGTRLTVV.

This clonotype was detected many times. The chain is built from TRBV7-2 and TRBJ2-6; no clear D gene. This CDR3 is 17 amino acids long. Germline V lookup: CDR1 SGHTA, CDR2 FQGNSA. Deletions cut 4 bases from V and 0 bases from J, with 13 bases between. The CDR3 DNA reads as TGTGCCAGCAGCTCCCCCCGAACACGCTCTGGGGCCAACGTCCTGACTTTC. This gives the protein CASSSPRTRSGANVLTF.

There are a few counts of this clonotype. This rearrangement joins TRBV2 to TRBJ1-4; the D gene is possibly TRBD1 (6 bases). The length of the CDR3 is 14 residues. V lost 7 bases and J lost 2, with 11 bases in between. Germline values: CDR1 SNHLY, CDR2 FYNNEI. The DNA of the CDR3 is TGTGCCAGCATCCCGGACAGCACTAATGAAAAACTGTTTTTT. Residues: CASIPDSTNEKLFF.

This clonotype was seen ten or more times. This rearrangement joins TRBV7-2 to TRBJ2-5; D not certain. Between the trimmed V and J ends, which lost 1 base and 0 bases, there was a span of 9 bases. This CDR3 has 15 residues. Germline CDR1 reads SGHTA; CDR2 reads FQGNSA. CDR3 nucleotide sequence: TGTGCCAGCAGCTTAGGGCCAGAGCACCAAGAGACCCAGTACTTC. Translation gives CASSLGPEHQETQYF.

The CDR3 DNA is TGCGCCAGCAGCCCCTCCAGGGGCACCAATCAGCCCCAGCATTTT. It yields the protein CASSPSRGTNQPQHF. The rearrangement links TRBV4-1 to TRBJ1-5, with D possibly TRBD1 on 6 matching bases. Germline values: CDR1 MGHRA, CDR2 YSYEKL. The CDR3 spans 15 residues. V dropped 4 bases and J dropped 3 bases, with 13 bases sitting between them.

This clonotype came up a few times. This chain uses TRBV12-5 with TRBJ2-5, with TRBD1 identical over 10 bases. The germline CDR1 and CDR2 sequences are LGHNT and FRNRAP. V was clipped by 6 bases and J by 4 bases; unmatched bases: 8. This CDR3 spans 15 amino acids. CDR3: CASGQIGTGVETQYF. For the CDR3, the DNA is TGTGCTAGTGGCCAGATCGGGACAGGGGTAGAGACCCAGTACTTC.

This sequence joins TRBV12-3 or TRBV12-4 and TRBJ1-2; D remains ambiguous. The V gene lost 2 bases and the J gene lost 3 bases, with 7 bases spanning the gap. The CDR3 sequence is 13 residues long. DNA of the CDR3: TGTGCCAGCAGTTTATGGGCAGACTATGGCTACACCTTC. Its translation is CASSLWADYGYTF.

The V call is TRBV12-3 or TRBV12-4, the J call TRBJ1-2, with D uncertain. The CDR3 is 15 residues long. Trimming shortened V by 7 bases and J by 4 bases, and 19 bases separated the two germline ends. The CDR3 coding sequence is TGTGCCAGCAACCAGGCATTGGGCAGTGGCTATGGCTACACCTTC. Amino acids: CASNQALGSGYGYTF.

The chain recombines TRBV19 with TRBJ1-1; possibly TRBD1 for D (6 bases). Germline V gene sequence: CDR1 LNHDA, CDR2 SQIVND (reference sequence). This CDR3 has 14 residues. V was trimmed by 5 bases and J by 2 bases, leaving 12 bases between them. CDR3 nucleotide sequence: TGTGCCAGTAGTGCCGGGACAACAAACACTGAAGCTTTCTTT. Translating gives CASSAGTTNTEAFF.

The chain's CDR3 is CAVLTDYNEQFF. The CDR3 DNA sequence: TGTGCCGTCCTGACGGATTACAATGAGCAGTTCTTC. The chain combines TRBV10-3 with TRBJ2-1; D ambiguous. Trimming cost V 11 bases and J 4 bases, with 12 bases left between them. Germline assignment: CDR1 ENHRY and CDR2 SYGVKD. This CDR3 is 12 amino acids long.

Regarding this clonotype: A much larger clone is a single base away; this may be a read error. The CDR3 DNA reads TGTGCCAGCAGCTCCCCCGGGACAGCCGACGATGAGCAGTTCTTC. The encoded protein is CASSSPGTADDEQFF. This chain links TRBV7-2 with TRBJ2-1, with 7 bases lining up with TRBD1. Germline V gene data show CDR1 as SGHTA and CDR2 as FQGNSA. The length of the CDR3 is 15 residues. The trim removed 4 bases at V and 8 bases at J, leaving 11 bases unmatched.

There are a few counts of this clonotype. The chain combines TRBV7-9 with TRBJ2-2, with D perhaps TRBD1 or TRBD2 (5 bases each). This CDR3 spans 18 amino acids. V lost 1 base and J lost 1, with 16 bases in between. Germline V gives CDR1 SEHNR, CDR2 FQNEAQ (reference sequence). CDR3 DNA: TGTGCCAGCAGCTTAGTAGGTGGGGGACCCGAGAACACCGGGGAGCTGTTTTTT. Translated, it gives CASSLVGGGPENTGELFF.

This clonotype showed up just a few times. Mismatch with germline at one junction end may stem from a read error. V usage is TRBV7-6 and J usage is TRBJ2-1; D is unclear. The length of the CDR3 is 13 residues. Germline-derived CDR1 and CDR2 are SGHVS and FNYEAQ. The CDR3 bases are TGTGCTAGCAGCTCCTCCCAAGACAATGAGCAGTTCTTC. As protein: CASSSSQDNEQFF.